This T cell receptor (beta chain) was sequenced during a study of blood T cells in healthy people across ages. V was pared by 4 bases and J by 3 bases, with 6 bases of the junction left unmatched. This CDR3 has 15 residues. Germline-derived CDR1 and CDR2 are SGHDN and FVKESK. Through a sample-barcoded 5' primer and a J-beta primer mix, a second PCR was run for about 6 to 11 cycles. TCRdb re-analysed the 5' RACE reads in MiXCR, keeping a single row per CDR3 protein. The sample records fewer than 900,000 distinct CDR3 sequences, roughly 34% being singletons. In its sample, this clonotype was seen a few times.

Sequencing was performed on blood. The TCR sequence derives from a young man in good health. V and J are TRBV14 and TRBJ2-1, with 7 positions matching TRBD1. CDR3 loop: CASSPRTGLYNEQFF. For the CDR3, the DNA is TGTGCCAGCAGCCCTCGGACAGGCCTCTACAATGAGCAGTTCTTC.